What follows are 25 T cell receptor beta chains derived from one specimen sequenced in a study of spatial heterogeneity in lung cancer (dated 2019 in TCRdb). Libraries were prepared through 5' RACE. These reads were obtained on a NextSeq 500. TCRdb's own reprocessing of the public reads used fastp at Q25 and MiXCR and kept productive beta chains. Every distinct CDR3 protein forms one entry, paired with its most common genes and DNA. Within this sample are about 27,000 distinct CDR3 sequences, with more than 6.5% of them counted one time only. The ten top clones hold more than 13% of the sample. The label giving this sample's time point can be read as: sample taken at primary tumor resection. For TCR sequencing, whole RNA was extracted from tumor and nontumor lung tissue, or from cryopreserved PBMC samples, and no cell sorting was done. This specimen consisted of PBMCs, obtained at surgery. These receptors were collected from a male donor with early-stage non-small cell lung cancer.

There are a few counts of this clonotype. The gene calls are TRBV9 and TRBJ1-2; D not resolved. From germline, CDR1 is SGDLS and CDR2 YYNGEE. CDR3 length: 12 amino acids. Trimming shortened V by 5 bases and J by 6 bases, and 11 bases separated the two germline ends. The CDR3 coding sequence is TGTGCCAGCAGGAAAGAGACGGATGGCTACACCTTC. Translation: CASRKETDGYTF.

This clonotype came up a few times. This sequence joins TRBV20-1 and TRBJ2-3; maybe TRBD2 (5 bases). Trimming shortened V by 1 base and J by 4 bases, and 9 bases separated the two germline ends. CDR3 size: 13 residues. The germline V gene has CDR1 DFQATT and CDR2 SNEGSKA (reference sequence). The CDR3 bases are TGCAGTGCTAGAGTTGGAGGTGCAGATACGCAGTATTTT. It codes for CSARVGGADTQYF.

V usage is TRBV19 and J usage is TRBJ2-7; 10 nucleotides agree with TRBD2. This CDR3 comprises 16 residues. The trim removed 3 bases at V and 7 bases at J, leaving 12 bases unmatched. Germline V lookup: CDR1 LNHDA, CDR2 SQIVND (reference sequence). The CDR3 DNA sequence: TGTGCCAGTAGTATTTCTGCTAGCGGGAGTTCGGGGGAGCAGTACTTC. Translated, it gives CASSISASGSSGEQYF.

This clonotype has a count of ten or more. The gene calls are TRBV23-1 and TRBJ2-4, with D tentatively TRBD1 (5 bases). TRBV23-1 is given ORF status, its function remaining uncertain. V lost 4 bases to trimming and J lost 4 bases, with 11 bases between them. This CDR3 is built from 14 residues. In nucleotides, the CDR3 is TGCGCCAGCAGTCCCCGGACACCTAAAAACATTCAGTACTTC. Protein sequence: CASSPRTPKNIQYF.

This clonotype was seen at least ten times. The V and J genes are TRBV4-1 and TRBJ2-1; 7 bases are shared with TRBD1. Trimming removed 5 bases from V and 0 bases from J; junction bases left unmatched: 4. There are 15 residues in the CDR3. Germline V gene sequence: CDR1 MGHRA, CDR2 YSYEKL. CDR3 loop: CASSVTGSSYNEQFF. Here the CDR3 DNA reads TGCGCCAGCAGCGTGACAGGGAGCTCCTACAATGAGCAGTTCTTC.

The table lists this clonotype with many counts. An end of the junction does not agree with germline; a read error may underlie this. V gene TRBV2 combines with J gene TRBJ2-5; D tentatively fits TRBD1 or TRBD2 (5 bases each). The CDR3 sequence is 14 residues long. The V gene's germline CDR1 is SNHLY and CDR2 FYNNEI. The DNA of the CDR3 is TGTGCCAGCACTGAAGGGGACCCTCGAGAGACCCAGTACTTC. Translated, it gives CASTEGDPRETQYF.

This clonotype was seen many times. The genes are TRBV29-1 and TRBJ2-2; D gene unclear. This CDR3 is built from 11 residues. V gave up 6 bases and J gave up 1 base, with 3 bases separating them. In germline, CDR1 is SQVTM, CDR2 ANQGSEA. CDR3 region: CSVRNTGELFF. DNA of the CDR3: TGCAGCGTGAGGAACACCGGGGAGCTGTTTTTT.

This clonotype appeared many times. The chain combines TRBV6-6 with TRBJ2-1; TRBD2 matches 7 bases. The CDR3 is 17 residues long. Germline CDR1 reads MNHNY; CDR2 reads SVGAGI (reference sequence). V gave up 0 bases and J gave up 7 bases; unmatched junction bases: 12. The CDR3 region is CASSYSRGTPGGNEQFF. Here the CDR3 DNA reads TGTGCCAGCAGTTACTCGCGGGGGACCCCCGGTGGGAATGAGCAGTTCTTC.

This clonotype has just a few counts. V gene TRBV27 combines with J gene TRBJ2-7; 11 positions agree with TRBD2. Per germline, CDR1 MNHEY and CDR2 SMNVEV (reference sequence). V gave up 5 bases and J gave up 3 bases; unmatched junction bases: 6. The CDR3 has 15 amino acids. The CDR3 loop reads CASSPLAGGHYEQYF. CDR3 DNA sequence: TGTGCCAGCAGTCCCCTAGCGGGAGGACACTACGAGCAGTACTTC.

In its sample, this clonotype was seen once. This may be a read error, as it is one base from a much larger clone. The rearrangement uses TRBV12-3 or TRBV12-4 and TRBJ2-5, with a tentative D call TRBD1 (5 bases). The CDR3 runs 13 residues. Written as DNA, the CDR3 is TGTGCCAGCAGTTTAAGGGGTTCCGAGACCCAGAACTTC. Residues: CASSLRGSETQNF.

The chain recombines TRBV6-1 with TRBJ2-3, with 8 bases aligning to TRBD2. This CDR3 is 14 amino acids long. Germline V lookup: CDR1 MNHNS, CDR2 SASEGT. The ends lost 8 bases at V and 1 base at J; junction bases unmatched: 5. The CDR3 reads CASEARGGTDTQYF. The CDR3 DNA sequence: TGTGCCAGCGAGGCGCGGGGGGGCACAGATACGCAGTATTTT.

This clonotype was picked up many times. The CDR3 protein is CASQYLVGIKETQYF. The CDR3, as DNA: TGTGCCAGCCAATACCTAGTGGGAATTAAAGAGACCCAGTACTTC. The chain joins TRBV11-2 to TRBJ2-5; no clear D gene. The V and J ends lost 8 bases and 3 bases respectively, with 19 bases between them. The CDR3 length is 15 residues. Germline lookup yields CDR1 SGHAT and CDR2 FQNNGV.

The V and J genes are TRBV2 and TRBJ2-1, with 10 bases that match TRBD2. Per the germline V gene, CDR1 is SNHLY and CDR2 is FYNNEI. The CDR3 is made up of 14 amino acids. V was clipped by 3 bases and J by 7 bases; unmatched bases: 3. In nucleotides, the CDR3 is TGTGCCAGCAGTGAGCGACTAGCGGGTAATGAGCAGTTCTTC. Translated, it gives CASSERLAGNEQFF.

The V and J genes are TRBV2 and TRBJ1-2; 10 bases are shared with TRBD1. The germline V gene has CDR1 SNHLY and CDR2 FYNNEI. V trimming: 7 bases; J trimming: 10 bases; junction bases outside the gene matches: 6. The CDR3 length is 12 residues. The CDR3 here is CASKSGTGAYTF. The CDR3 nucleotides are TGTGCCAGCAAGTCCGGGACAGGGGCCTACACCTTC.

This clonotype was counted a few times. The genes are TRBV30 and TRBJ1-4; TRBD1 agrees at 11 bases. Trimming took 4 bases from V and 1 from J; bases not matched to a gene: 14. CDR3 length equals 19 residues. Per the germline V gene, CDR1 is GTSNPN and CDR2 is SVGIG (reference sequence). CDR3 DNA sequence: TGTGCCTGGACCCGAAGGACAGGGGGCTTATCGGTAACTAATGAAAAACTGTTTTTT. Translated, it gives CAWTRRTGGLSVTNEKLFF.

This clonotype was counted at least ten times. The chain couples TRBV29-1 to TRBJ2-3; 9 nucleotides line up with TRBD2. CDR1 and CDR2 (germline): SQVTM, ANQGSEA. Trimming took 1 base from V and 3 from J; bases not matched to a gene: 5. The CDR3 loop spans 15 amino acids. DNA of the CDR3: TGCAGCGTTGAAGGGCGGGGGGGCAGTACAGATACGCAGTATTTT. This gives the protein CSVEGRGGSTDTQYF.

This clonotype was counted at least ten times. The rearrangement uses TRBV6-5 and TRBJ1-4; D possibly corresponds to TRBD1 (5 bases). Deletions cut 4 bases from V and 10 bases from J, with 22 bases between. The CDR3 has 16 amino acids. In germline, CDR1 is MNHEY, CDR2 SVGAGI. DNA of the CDR3: TGTGCCAGCAGTTGGGAGACAGCCGATACGATTGGAAAACTGTTTTTT. This translates into CASSWETADTIGKLFF.

This clonotype was counted ten times or more. The J gene is TRBJ2-7, the V gene TRBV29-1; a possible D gene is TRBD1 (8 bases). V was clipped by 7 bases and J by 3 bases, with 19 bases between them. The germline gives CDR1 SQVTM, CDR2 ANQGSEA. The CDR3 has 14 amino acids. CDR3 residues: CSALGQGGIYEQYF. The DNA of the CDR3 is TGCAGCGCGTTAGGACAGGGAGGGATCTACGAGCAGTACTTC.

This clonotype was counted between two and nine times. This chain uses TRBV20-1 with TRBJ2-3; D not resolved. V was shortened by 3 bases and J by 4 bases, with 14 bases between the two germline ends. From germline, CDR1 is DFQATT and CDR2 SNEGSKA (reference sequence). The CDR3 is made up of 14 amino acids. The chain's CDR3 is CSASSQPWADTQYF. Written as DNA, the CDR3 is TGCAGTGCTAGTTCCCAGCCGTGGGCAGATACGCAGTATTTT.

This clonotype was found many times. The chain links TRBV20-1 to TRBJ2-7; D not resolved. Per germline, CDR1 DFQATT and CDR2 SNEGSKA (reference sequence). The V end lost 4 bases, the J end lost 0 bases, and 10 bases lay between the germline ends. The CDR3 is 13 residues long. CDR3 bases: TGCAGTGCTACGGGCTGGAGCTCCTACGAGCAGTACTTC. Encoded protein: CSATGWSSYEQYF.

This sequence joins TRBV20-1 and TRBJ1-1; no definite D call. The CDR3 has 11 residues. Trimming pared 3 bases from V and 1 base from J, leaving 3 bases between. The germline V gene has CDR1 DFQATT and CDR2 SNEGSKA (reference sequence). DNA for the CDR3: TGCAGTGCTAGGTGGAACACTGAAGCTTTCTTT. Residues: CSARWNTEAFF.

This clonotype has ten or more counts. J is TRBJ2-1 and V is TRBV7-2, with TRBD1 identical over 8 bases. Trimming at V came to 3 bases and at J to 10 bases, leaving 8 bases not matched to a gene. The V gene's germline CDR1 is SGHTA and CDR2 FQGNSA. This CDR3 spans 14 amino acids. CDR3 residues: CASSLTDRVGEQFF. CDR3 DNA sequence: TGTGCCAGCAGCTTGACGGACAGGGTGGGGGAGCAGTTCTTC.

This clonotype has ten or more counts. This chain joins TRBV28 and TRBJ1-4, with a possible D match to TRBD1 (5 bases). Germline values: CDR1 MDHEN, CDR2 SYDVKM. CDR3 length: 15 amino acids. Deletions cut 3 bases from V and 5 bases from J, with 13 bases between. The CDR3 DNA sequence: TGTGCCAGCAGTTTTCGTGGGGGACTGAATGAAAAACTGTTTTTT. Translated: CASSFRGGLNEKLFF. The entire variable domain, with the rest obtained from reference TRBV28 and TRBJ1-4, is as follows: DVKVTQSSRYLVKRTGEKVFLECVQDMDHENMFWYRQDPGLGLRLIYFSYDVKMKEKGDIPEGYSVSREKKERFSLILESASTNQTSMYLCASSFRGGLNEKLFFGSGTQLSVL.

This clonotype was seen only a few times. The V and J genes are TRBV7-2 and TRBJ2-3, with TRBD2 identical over 7 bases. The CDR3 has 13 amino acids. CDR1 and CDR2 from the germline V gene are SGHTA and FQGNSA. With 5 bases clipped from V and 9 bases from J, the junction kept 8 bases outside the gene matches. As DNA, the CDR3 is TGTGCCAGCAGCCCGAACGCGCGGGGGACGCAGTATTTT. It is translated as CASSPNARGTQYF.

This clonotype was observed at least ten times. The chain is built from TRBV19 and TRBJ2-2; D remains ambiguous. V gave up 2 bases and J gave up 7 bases, with 8 bases separating them. The length of the CDR3 is 13 residues. The germline V gene has CDR1 LNHDA and CDR2 SQIVND (reference sequence). In nucleotides, the CDR3 is TGTGCCAGTAGTATATCTCTTGGCGGGGAGCTGTTTTTT. This sequence encodes CASSISLGGELFF.